The following is a T cell receptor (beta chain) sequence with its context. Antigen unknown. This sample stems from a study of graft-versus-host responses after intestinal transplantation. Study-level information: Every one of the recipients received anti-thymocyte globulin induction and afterwards took tacrolimus and steroids for about 3 years. Study results and limitations: Recipient marrow harbored GvH clones, some of which surfaced first in ileum or blood.

Repertoires were generated with immunoSEQ multiplex PCR, while TCRdb's copy carries only in-frame clones and drops some. The sample yields 90,000 to 100,000 clones, more than 75% seen once. CDR1 is SGHAT, CDR2 FQNNGV, per germline. The CDR3 is 13 amino acids. Trimming left V 1 base short and J 10 bases short, with 8 bases between. The rearrangement links TRBV11-2 to TRBJ1-6; no clear D gene. The sequence was obtained from a human patient who received an intestinal transplant, so some T cells may come from the graft donor. This sample comprised PBMCs, obtained 255 days after intestinal transplant. The CDR3 sequence: CASSLVAGSPLHF. CDR3 nucleotides: TGTGCCAGCAGCTTAGTTGCGGGATCACCCCTCCACTTT.